This T cell receptor (beta chain) was profiled in a study of cytomegalovirus exposure and HLA in healthy donors. Trimming shortened V by 0 bases and J by 0 bases, and 7 bases separated the two germline ends. The CDR3 is 15 residues long. CDR1 and CDR2 from the germline V gene are SGHTS and YDEGEE. Data came from immunoSEQ multiplex PCR; TCRdb stores just in-frame clones and leaves some out. The sample includes some 50,000 clones, more than 85% of them seen just once. Sequenced input: PBMCs. This clonotype was obtained from a woman between 18 and 29 years old in good health and CMV-seronegative. The rearrangement links TRBV5-8 to TRBJ1-5, with a tentative D call TRBD1 (6 bases). Here the CDR3 DNA reads TGTGCCAGCAGCTTGGAGGGGGTTAGCAATCAGCCCCAGCATTTT. It specifies CASSLEGVSNQPQHF.